The 24 T cell receptor beta chains below all came from one sample that was sequenced in a study of PD-1 blockade in classical Hodgkin lymphoma. As for time point: cycle 4 day 1 (C4D1), after less than 7 weeks of nivolumab. No patient escaped relapse after autologous stem cell transplantation, and brentuximab vedotin exposure varied. It was by magnetic negative selection that CD4+ T cells were purified from thawed PBMCs. Sequenced by immunoSEQ multiplex PCR; TCRdb stores in-frame clones only, minus some. There are 25,000 to 35,000 clones in the sample; around 84% occur only once, and about 0.85% lies in the top ten. Sequenced material: CD4+ T cells from blood, taken before the fourth cycle of nivolumab. Receptors were obtained from a human donor with classical Hodgkin lymphoma.

This clone has only a few counts. The genes are TRBV7-2 and TRBJ1-5; D is possibly TRBD1 (5 bases). Trimming shortened V by 0 bases and J by 5 bases, and 14 bases separated the two germline ends. The CDR3 has 16 amino acids. The germline CDR1 and CDR2 sequences are SGHTA and FQGNSA. The CDR3: CASSLAAGRMDQPQHF. The DNA for the CDR3 is TGTGCCAGCAGCTTAGCGGCAGGGAGGATGGATCAGCCCCAGCATTTT.

The rearrangement links TRBV1 to TRBJ1-5. TRBV1 is flagged as a pseudogene. This CDR3 contains 16 residues. The CDR3 loop reads CTSSQVHFGGYQPQHF. The CDR3 region has the DNA TGCACCAGCAGCCAAGTTCACTTCGGAGGGTATCAGCCCCAGCATTTT.

The chain has TRBV5-4 and TRBJ2-5; D possibly corresponds to TRBD2 (6 bases). Trimming pared 8 bases from V and 2 bases from J, leaving 16 bases between. This CDR3 is 14 amino acids long. CDR1 is SGHNT, CDR2 YYREEE, per germline (reference sequence). The CDR3 spells CASSPGARQETQYF. As DNA, the CDR3 is TGTGCCAGTTCGCCGGGAGCGCGGCAAGAGACCCAGTACTTC.

J is TRBJ2-1 and V is TRBV5-1; D tentatively fits TRBD1 or TRBD2 (5 bases each). This CDR3 has 13 amino acids. Germline CDR1 and CDR2: SGHRS and YFSETQ. V lost 4 bases, J lost 6 bases, and 11 bases lay in between. CDR3 sequence reads: CASSTRDANEQFF. The CDR3, as DNA: TGCGCCAGCAGCACCCGGGACGCCAATGAGCAGTTCTTC.

Here the CDR3 DNA reads TGTGCCAGTAGTAGCACAGGGAGGAGCGGGGAGCTGTTTTTT. Protein: CASSSTGRSGELFF. The rearrangement links TRBV19 to TRBJ2-2; tentatively, D is TRBD1 or TRBD2 (6 bases each). V was pared by 4 bases and J by 7 bases, with 13 bases between. Germline CDR1 reads LNHDA; CDR2 reads SQIVND (reference sequence). The CDR3 consists of 14 residues.

The chain couples TRBV30 to TRBJ1-2; D possibly corresponds to TRBD1 (5 bases). CDR1 is GTSNPN, CDR2 SVGIG, per germline (reference sequence). V lost 4 bases and J 4 bases, leaving 22 bases between the germline ends. This CDR3 is 16 amino acids long. The CDR3 region has the DNA TGTGCCTGGAATCTTCTAGTATCCGGGGGTTCCTATGGCTACACCTTC. Translation gives CAWNLLVSGGSYGYTF.

The chain employs TRBV5-3 and TRBJ1-1, with TRBD1 matching 8 bases. TRBV5-3 belongs to the ORF category, with a function that is uncertain. J gave up 4 bases and V 8 bases, and 10 bases lay outside the gene matches. The CDR3 covers 14 residues. In nucleotides, the CDR3 is TGTGCCAGCAGCCCAAGGACAGGGACCACTGAAGCTTTCTTT. Its translation is CASSPRTGTTEAFF.

V usage is TRBV7-9 and J usage is TRBJ2-2; 12 nucleotides line up with TRBD2. V lost 7 bases, J lost 5 bases, and 5 bases stayed unmatched. Germline V gene data show CDR1 as SEHNR and CDR2 as FQNEAQ (reference sequence). The CDR3 is made up of 15 amino acids. CDR3 nucleotide sequence: TGTGCCAGCACCCTGCTAGCGGGGGGGACCGGGGAGCTGTTTTTT. This codes for CASTLLAGGTGELFF.

The rearrangement joins TRBV2 to TRBJ2-4; D is possibly TRBD1 (5 bases). Germline V lookup: CDR1 SNHLY, CDR2 FYNNEI. V lost 5 bases and J 5 bases, leaving 16 bases between the germline ends. The CDR3 sequence is 15 residues long. Here the CDR3 DNA reads TGTGCCAGCAGTCCGTACACAGGCTCCCAAAACATTCAGTACTTC. It encodes CASSPYTGSQNIQYF.

The chain employs TRBV5-1 and TRBJ2-1; 10 nucleotides align to TRBD2. Trimming at V came to 3 bases and at J to 2 bases, leaving 2 bases not matched to a gene. CDR1 is SGHRS, CDR2 YFSETQ, per germline. The CDR3 contains 15 residues. The CDR3, as DNA: TGCGCCAGCAGCTCTCTAGCGGGGGCCTACAATGAGCAGTTCTTC. It codes for CASSSLAGAYNEQFF.

DNA of the CDR3: TGTGCCAGCAGGGGGGGAGCTGGGTTCGACACAGATACGCAGTATTTT. It yields the protein CASRGGAGFDTDTQYF. The chain combines TRBV2 with TRBJ2-3; D possibly corresponds to TRBD2 (6 bases). Trimming cost V 6 bases and J 2 bases, with 18 bases left between them. CDR3 length: 16 amino acids. The germline CDR1 and CDR2 sequences are SNHLY and FYNNEI.

The chain links TRBV7-8 to TRBJ2-5; unclear D gene. Germline lookup yields CDR1 SGHVS and CDR2 FQNEAQ. The V end was cut by 3 bases, the J end by 7 bases, with 15 bases between. This CDR3 comprises 14 residues. CDR3 nucleotides: TGTGCCAGCAGCTTGAGATCCAGGTCAGGGACCCAGTACTTC. Protein sequence: CASSLRSRSGTQYF.

Concerning this clone itself: The same CDR3 can be traced to other DNA sequences in this sample. This chain links TRBV7-2 with TRBJ2-3; 9 bases match TRBD2. V lost 5 bases, J lost 3 bases, and 3 bases stayed unmatched. The germline gives CDR1 SGHTA, CDR2 FQGNSA. This CDR3 is 14 amino acids long. In nucleotides, the CDR3 is TGTGCCAGCAGCCCTGGACTAGCGACAGATACGCAGTATTTT. Translated, it gives CASSPGLATDTQYF.

The chain combines TRBV7-9 with TRBJ1-5; D might be TRBD1 (5 bases). V gave up 5 bases and J gave up 0 bases, with 14 bases separating them. The CDR3 extends over 16 amino acids. CDR1 is SEHNR, CDR2 FQNEAQ, per germline (reference sequence). The CDR3 reads CASSQGWGYSNQPQHF. Written as DNA, the CDR3 is TGTGCCAGCAGCCAAGGTTGGGGGTATAGCAATCAGCCCCAGCATTTT. Full variable domain (missing parts from reference TRBV7-9 and TRBJ1-5): DTGVSQNPRHKITKRGQNVTFRCDPISEHNRLYWYRQTLGQGPEFLTYFQNEAQLEKSRLLSDRFSAERPKGSFSTLEIQRTEQGDSAMYLCASSQGWGYSNQPQHFGDGTRLSIL.

The chain employs TRBV11-1 and TRBJ2-3; the D is unclear. CDR3 length: 14 amino acids. V was cut by 1 base and J by 0 bases, with 5 bases left in between. Per germline, CDR1 SGHAT and CDR2 FQDESV (reference sequence). The CDR3 coding sequence is TGTGCCAGCAGCTTAGACTTTAGCACAGATACGCAGTATTTT. Amino acid sequence: CASSLDFSTDTQYF.

The CDR3 nucleotides read TGTGCCAGTAGAGGACAGGACAGGATCAACACTGAAGCTTTCTTT. It is translated as CASRGQDRINTEAFF. The chain is built from TRBV19 and TRBJ1-1; TRBD1 aligns across 7 bases. The germline gives CDR1 LNHDA, CDR2 SQIVND (reference sequence). J was trimmed by 2 bases and V by 6 bases; bases with no gene match: 9. This CDR3 has 15 residues.

V and J are TRBV11-3 and TRBJ2-3, with D perhaps matching TRBD2 (6 bases). This CDR3 has 14 residues. With 1 base removed from V and 4 bases from J, the gap between germline ends came to 9 bases. The germline V gene has CDR1 SGHNT and CDR2 YENEEA. CDR3 sequence (DNA): TGTGCCAGCAGCTTAGGACTAGGTCCAGATACGCAGTATTTT. It yields the protein CASSLGLGPDTQYF. Combining the CDR3 with reference TRBV11-3 and TRBJ2-3 gives the whole variable domain EAGVVQSPRYKIIEKKQPVAFWCNPISGHNTLYWYLQNLGQGPELLIRYENEEAVDDSQLPKDRFSAERLKGVDSTLKIQPAELGDSAVYLCASSLGLGPDTQYFGPGTRLTVL.

The CDR3 reads CAPPKGANTIYF. CDR3 coding DNA: TGTGCCCCCCCGAAGGGGGCAAACACCATATATTTT. V is TRBV27 and J is TRBJ1-3; 7 bases match TRBD1. V shed 11 bases, J shed 6 bases, and the junction held 7 bases outside the gene matches. The CDR3 covers 12 residues. Per the germline V gene, CDR1 is MNHEY and CDR2 is SMNVEV (reference sequence).

This chain joins TRBV18 and TRBJ2-1; 9 nucleotides line up with TRBD2. The length of the CDR3 is 16 residues. Germline V lookup: CDR1 KGHSH, CDR2 LQKENI. V was clipped by 1 base and J by 9 bases; unmatched bases: 10. This CDR3 is CASSPLGLALGLEQFF. The CDR3 region has the DNA TGTGCCAGCTCACCACTTGGACTAGCGCTAGGCCTTGAGCAGTTCTTC.

J is TRBJ1-6 and V is TRBV30, with 8 bases lining up with TRBD1. The germline V gene has CDR1 GTSNPN and CDR2 SVGIG (reference sequence). V was pared by 0 bases and J by 7 bases, with 8 bases of the junction left unmatched. The CDR3 runs to 16 residues. The CDR3 spells CAWSVSRTGRNSPLHF. The CDR3 coding sequence is TGTGCCTGGAGTGTATCCCGGACAGGGAGAAATTCACCCCTCCACTTT.

The chain employs TRBV4-2 and TRBJ1-2; D gene ambiguous. This CDR3 is 15 amino acids long. With 1 base removed from V and 7 bases from J, the gap between germline ends came to 16 bases. Germline CDR1 LGHNA, CDR2 YNFKEQ. The CDR3 sequence: CASSQAVDSGFGYTF. The CDR3, as DNA: TGTGCCAGCAGCCAAGCGGTCGACTCGGGCTTTGGCTACACCTTC.

This chain uses TRBV6-1 with TRBJ2-7; D is possibly TRBD2 (5 bases). CDR1 MNHNS and CDR2 SASEGT come from the germline V gene. The CDR3 has 16 amino acids. V dropped 3 bases and J dropped 6 bases, with 21 bases sitting between them. CDR3 amino acids: CASSEAFRERSREQYF. CDR3 nucleotide sequence: TGTGCCAGCAGTGAGGCCTTTAGGGAGAGAAGTCGCGAGCAGTACTTC.

In its sample, this clone was seen a few times. The chain uses TRBV5-1 and TRBJ2-3, with a tentative D call TRBD2 (5 bases). V lost 7 bases and J lost 0, with 9 bases in between. This CDR3 is 13 amino acids long. Germline V gene data show CDR1 as SGHRS and CDR2 as YFSETQ. Here the CDR3 DNA reads TGCGCCAGCTCCCCGGGAAGCACAGATACGCAGTATTTT. Translated: CASSPGSTDTQYF. The full variable domain, in which reference TRBV5-1 and TRBJ2-3 provide the parts outside the CDR3, is KAGVTQTPRYLIKTRGQQVTLSCSPISGHRSVSWYQQTPGQGLQFLFEYFSETQRNKGNFPGRFSGRQFSNSRSEMNVSTLELGDSALYLCASSPGSTDTQYFGPGTRLTVL.

This clone has a single count. The chain combines TRBV5-1 with TRBJ1-1, with D possibly being TRBD1 (6 bases). Trimming removed 1 base at V and 2 bases at J, with 12 bases between. CDR1 is SGHRS, CDR2 YFSETQ, per germline. The CDR3 has 15 amino acids. For the CDR3, the DNA is TGCGCCAGCAGCTTGAATCTCAGGGGAAACACTGAAGCTTTCTTT. Translated, it gives CASSLNLRGNTEAFF.